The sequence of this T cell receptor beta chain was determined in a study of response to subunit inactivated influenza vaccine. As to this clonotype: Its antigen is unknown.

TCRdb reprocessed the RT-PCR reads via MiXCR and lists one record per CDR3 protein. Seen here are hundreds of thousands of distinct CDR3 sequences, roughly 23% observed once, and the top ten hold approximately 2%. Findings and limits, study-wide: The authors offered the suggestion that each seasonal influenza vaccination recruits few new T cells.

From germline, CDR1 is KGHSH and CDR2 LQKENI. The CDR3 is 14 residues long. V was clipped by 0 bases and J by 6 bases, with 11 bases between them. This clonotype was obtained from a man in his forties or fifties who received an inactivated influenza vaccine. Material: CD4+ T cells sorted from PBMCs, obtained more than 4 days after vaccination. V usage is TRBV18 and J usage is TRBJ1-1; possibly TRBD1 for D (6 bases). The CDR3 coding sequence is TGTGCCAGCTCACCACCCCCAGGGGTCCCTGAAGCTTTCTTT. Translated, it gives CASSPPPGVPEAFF.